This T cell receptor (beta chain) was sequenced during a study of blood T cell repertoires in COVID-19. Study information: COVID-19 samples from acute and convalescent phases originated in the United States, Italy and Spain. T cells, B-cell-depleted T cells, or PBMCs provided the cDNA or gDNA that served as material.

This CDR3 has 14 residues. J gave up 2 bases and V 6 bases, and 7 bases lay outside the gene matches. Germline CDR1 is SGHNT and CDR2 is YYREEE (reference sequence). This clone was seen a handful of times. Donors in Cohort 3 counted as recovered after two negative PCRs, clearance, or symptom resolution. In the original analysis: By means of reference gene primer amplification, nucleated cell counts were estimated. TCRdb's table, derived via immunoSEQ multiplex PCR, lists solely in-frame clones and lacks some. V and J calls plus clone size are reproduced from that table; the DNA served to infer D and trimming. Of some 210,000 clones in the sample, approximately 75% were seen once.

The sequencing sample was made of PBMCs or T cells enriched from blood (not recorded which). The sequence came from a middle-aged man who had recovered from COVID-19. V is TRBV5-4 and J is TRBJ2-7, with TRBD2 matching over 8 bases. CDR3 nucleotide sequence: TGTGCCAGCACCCCGGGGGGGGGAGCCTACGAGCAGTACTTC. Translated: CASTPGGGAYEQYF.